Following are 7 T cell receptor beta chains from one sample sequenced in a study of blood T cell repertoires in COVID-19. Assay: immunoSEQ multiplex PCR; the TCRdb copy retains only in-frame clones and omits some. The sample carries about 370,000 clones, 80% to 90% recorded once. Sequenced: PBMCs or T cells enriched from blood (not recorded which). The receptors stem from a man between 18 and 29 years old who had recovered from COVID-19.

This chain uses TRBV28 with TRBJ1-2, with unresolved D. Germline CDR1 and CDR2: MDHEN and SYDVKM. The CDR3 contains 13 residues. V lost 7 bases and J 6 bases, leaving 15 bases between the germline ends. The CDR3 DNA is TGTGCCAGCAACCCTTTACGCGCTCATGGCTACACCTTC. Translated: CASNPLRAHGYTF.

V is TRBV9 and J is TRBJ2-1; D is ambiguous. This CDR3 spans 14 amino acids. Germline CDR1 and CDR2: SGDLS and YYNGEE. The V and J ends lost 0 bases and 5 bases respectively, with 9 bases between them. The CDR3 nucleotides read TGTGCCAGCAGCGTAGAACCGCAGGACAATGAGCAGTTCTTC. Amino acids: CASSVEPQDNEQFF.

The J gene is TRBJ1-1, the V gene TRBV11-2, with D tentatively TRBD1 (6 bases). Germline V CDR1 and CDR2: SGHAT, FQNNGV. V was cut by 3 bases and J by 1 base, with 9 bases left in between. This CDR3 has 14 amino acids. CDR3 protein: CASSFRTENTEAFF. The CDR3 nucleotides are TGTGCCAGCAGCTTCCGGACAGAGAACACTGAAGCTTTCTTT.

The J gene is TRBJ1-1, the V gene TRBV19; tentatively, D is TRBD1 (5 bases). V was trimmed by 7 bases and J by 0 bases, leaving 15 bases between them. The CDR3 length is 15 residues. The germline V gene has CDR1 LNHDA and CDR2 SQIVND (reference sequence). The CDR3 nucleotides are TGTGCCAGTACCACATCTAGGGGCCTGAACACTGAAGCTTTCTTT. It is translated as CASTTSRGLNTEAFF.

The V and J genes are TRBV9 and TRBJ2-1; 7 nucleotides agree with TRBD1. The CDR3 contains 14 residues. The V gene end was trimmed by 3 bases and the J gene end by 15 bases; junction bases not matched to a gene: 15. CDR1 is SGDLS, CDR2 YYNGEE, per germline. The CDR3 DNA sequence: TGTGCCAGCAGCGAAATTTCCCGGGACAGTCCTTTGTTCTTC. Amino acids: CASSEISRDSPLFF.

This CDR3 reads CASNRVRENEQFF. The DNA of the CDR3 is TGTGCCAGCAACAGGGTCAGAGAAAATGAGCAGTTCTTC. The chain uses TRBV2 and TRBJ2-1, with D perhaps matching TRBD1 (6 bases). Trimming took 7 bases from V and 7 from J, leaving 14 bases between them. CDR1 SNHLY and CDR2 FYNNEI come from the germline V gene. CDR3 length equals 13 residues.

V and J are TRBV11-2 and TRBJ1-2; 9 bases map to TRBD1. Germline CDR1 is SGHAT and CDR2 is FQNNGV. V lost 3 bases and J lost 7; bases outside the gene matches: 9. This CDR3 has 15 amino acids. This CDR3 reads CASSFKSRQGVGYTF. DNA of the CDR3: TGTGCCAGCAGCTTCAAAAGCCGACAGGGGGTTGGCTACACCTTC. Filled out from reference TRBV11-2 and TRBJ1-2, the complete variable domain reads EAGVAQSPRYKIIEKRQSVAFWCNPISGHATLYWYQQILGQGPKLLIQFQNNGVVDDSQLPKDRFSAERLKGVDSTLKIQPAKLEDSAVYLCASSFKSRQGVGYTFGSGTRLTVV.